This T cell receptor (beta chain) was recovered during a study of T cells after yellow fever vaccination. Study overall: Fractions of limited cellularity were prepared by means of SMART-Seq v4 Ultra Low Input.

MiXCR, run by TCRdb on the 5' RACE reads, gives a single entry per CDR3 protein. The sample has about 250,000 distinct CDR3 sequences, more than 3.5% seen once. This clonotype has at least ten counts. Germline V gene sequence: CDR1 MGHRA, CDR2 YSYEKL. This CDR3 region has 17 residues. Trimming took 0 bases from V and 6 from J, leaving 18 bases between them. This clonotype was sampled from a man aged 18 to 30 who received the YFV17D yellow fever vaccine. The V gene is TRBV4-1, the J gene TRBJ1-5; D is perhaps TRBD1 (5 bases). The source was PBMCs, collected 15 days after the yellow fever booster vaccination. This CDR3 reads CASSQESAGQVGQPQHF. The CDR3 bases are TGCGCCAGCAGCCAAGAATCGGCAGGGCAGGTTGGTCAGCCCCAGCATTTT.